These 3 T cell receptor beta chains share one sample of origin, sequenced in a study of blood T cells in healthy people across ages. The second PCR ran about 6 to 12 cycles with a sample-barcoded 5' primer and J-beta primers. TCRdb processed the 5' RACE reads anew with MiXCR; each CDR3 protein has one entry. The table shows around 2 million distinct CDR3 sequences, with roughly 43% occurring only once. The sequencing input was blood. These receptors came from a human donor in good health.

Of note for this clonotype: The junction differs from germline at one of its ends, possibly a read error. The chain joins TRBV12-3 or TRBV12-4 to TRBJ1-2, with a tentative D call TRBD1 (6 bases). The CDR3 length is 13 residues. CDR3 DNA sequence: TGTGCCAGCAGCCTACACAGGGTCTATAGCTACACCTTC. It translates to CASSLHRVYSYTF.

This clonotype was recorded a few times. V and J are TRBV2 and TRBJ2-7; D gene ambiguous. CDR1 and CDR2 from the germline V gene are SNHLY and FYNNEI. V shed 2 bases and J shed 9 bases, with 14 bases lying between them. The CDR3 loop spans 13 amino acids. The CDR3 DNA reads TGTGCCAGCAGTGAATGGGGAACAGATTCGCAGTACTTC. Translating gives CASSEWGTDSQYF.

V and J are TRBV2 and TRBJ2-3; 7 bases are shared with TRBD2. CDR3 length: 17 amino acids. Germline trimming cut 8 bases from V and 0 bases from J; bases unmatched to any gene: 14. Germline values: CDR1 SNHLY, CDR2 FYNNEI. The CDR3 protein is CASLMERGAFSTDTQYF. The CDR3 DNA reads as TGTGCCAGCCTGATGGAGCGGGGCGCCTTCAGCACAGATACGCAGTATTTT.